This T cell receptor (beta chain) was observed in a study of blood T cell repertoires in COVID-19. In the study overall: PBMCs, B-cell-depleted T cells, or T cells were the source of the cDNA or gDNA that made up the material.

Data came from immunoSEQ multiplex PCR; TCRdb stores just in-frame clones and leaves some out. The sample holds 470,000 or so clones; approximately 85% are singletons and the top ten take 3.2%. Germline values: CDR1 SGHVS, CDR2 FQNEAQ. After removal of 0 bases from V and 1 base from J, the junction contained 9 bases not matched to a gene. The CDR3 is 18 amino acids. The sequenced sample consisted of peripheral blood. The J gene is TRBJ2-3, the V gene TRBV7-8, with TRBD2 identical over 8 bases. The source is a human donor in a cohort sampled during active COVID-19. The CDR3 nucleotides read TGTGCCAGCAGCTTAGCAGTCCCTACGGGAGGGGGCACAGATACGCAGTATTTT. Translated: CASSLAVPTGGGTDTQYF.